A selection of T cell receptor beta chains follows, all from one sample in a study of blood T cell repertoires in COVID-19. This table comes from immunoSEQ multiplex PCR, and its TCRdb copy is limited to in-frame clones, with some not included. The table shows tens of thousands of clones, with around three quarters occurring only once. Material for sequencing was peripheral blood. Source of these receptors: a human donor in a cohort sampled during active COVID-19. CDR3s include the opening cysteine and the closing phenylalanine or tryptophan. Fields, in order: D gene, J gene, V gene, CDR3 protein. The D gene is left open where the match is weak.

d_gene: TRBD2; j_gene: TRBJ2-1; v_gene: TRBV30; CDR3aa: CAWGENSGRAGRRFF
d_gene: TRBD2; j_gene: TRBJ2-1; v_gene: TRBV7-2; CDR3aa: CASGAGEINEQFF
d_gene: TRBD2; j_gene: TRBJ2-7; v_gene: TRBV7-8; CDR3aa: CASSFGTSATYEQYF
d_gene: TRBD2; j_gene: TRBJ2-1; v_gene: TRBV18; CDR3aa: CASSPFKLAGGPGTYNEQFF
d_gene: TRBD1; j_gene: TRBJ2-7; v_gene: TRBV7-9; CDR3aa: CASSPGTVYEQYF
d_gene: TRBD2; j_gene: TRBJ2-5; v_gene: TRBV7-2; CDR3aa: CASSWGLARETQYF
d_gene: NA; j_gene: TRBJ1-1; v_gene: TRBV28; CDR3aa: CASSPWAAGSNTEAFF
d_gene: TRBD1; j_gene: TRBJ2-5; v_gene: TRBV7-9; CDR3aa: CASSFTTGRETQYF
d_gene: NA; j_gene: TRBJ2-6; v_gene: TRBV2; CDR3aa: CASRPGLSSGANVLTF
d_gene: TRBD2; j_gene: TRBJ2-3; v_gene: TRBV29-1; CDR3aa: CSVAKAGGGTDTQYF
d_gene: NA; j_gene: TRBJ1-1; v_gene: TRBV20-1; CDR3aa: CSASGVGQSF
d_gene: TRBD2; j_gene: TRBJ2-1; v_gene: TRBV18; CDR3aa: CASSPRTSRSEQFF
d_gene: TRBD2; j_gene: TRBJ2-7; v_gene: TRBV4-2; CDR3aa: CASSQGEGLYEQYF
d_gene: NA; j_gene: TRBJ2-1; v_gene: TRBV3-1/TRBV3-2; CDR3aa: CASSPNGPNEQFF
d_gene: NA; j_gene: TRBJ2-7; v_gene: TRBV4-3; CDR3aa: CASSQLDRTPVQYF
d_gene: TRBD1; j_gene: TRBJ2-3; v_gene: TRBV10-3; CDR3aa: CAIRDSAGTGTDTQYF
d_gene: TRBD1; j_gene: TRBJ2-7; v_gene: TRBV7-3; CDR3aa: CASSQTGGEQYF
d_gene: TRBD1; j_gene: TRBJ2-7; v_gene: TRBV28; CDR3aa: CATRSTGTYEQYF
d_gene: TRBD2; j_gene: TRBJ2-7; v_gene: TRBV4-2; CDR3aa: CASSQDGRGGVGGEQYF
d_gene: NA; j_gene: TRBJ2-3; v_gene: TRBV4-1; CDR3aa: CASSHIHTQYF
d_gene: TRBD2; j_gene: TRBJ2-1; v_gene: TRBV19; CDR3aa: CASSLTSGRSTEQFF
d_gene: NA; j_gene: TRBJ2-3; v_gene: TRBV6-1; CDR3aa: CASSEASRVTDTQYF
d_gene: NA; j_gene: TRBJ2-5; v_gene: TRBV9; CDR3aa: CASSARGGTETQYF
d_gene: TRBD1; j_gene: TRBJ1-5; v_gene: TRBV19; CDR3aa: CASSGGTVYSNQPQHF
d_gene: NA; j_gene: TRBJ1-6; v_gene: TRBV6-6; CDR3aa: CASSLDSNSPLHF
d_gene: TRBD1; j_gene: TRBJ1-5; v_gene: TRBV19; CDR3aa: CASSPWTGGGSNQPQHF
d_gene: TRBD2; j_gene: TRBJ2-5; v_gene: TRBV24-1; CDR3aa: CATSHAGGAGETQYF
d_gene: NA; j_gene: TRBJ2-5; v_gene: TRBV18; CDR3aa: CASSPGVQETQYF
d_gene: NA; j_gene: TRBJ2-5; v_gene: TRBV3-1/TRBV3-2; CDR3aa: CASSQDRRGFKGLQETQYF
d_gene: TRBD1; j_gene: TRBJ1-5; v_gene: TRBV27; CDR3aa: CASGTGVSQPQHF
d_gene: NA; j_gene: TRBJ2-3; v_gene: TRBV10-3; CDR3aa: CAISESGDGGTDTQYF
d_gene: NA; j_gene: TRBJ1-5; v_gene: TRBV24-1; CDR3aa: CATSATVGGNQPQHF
d_gene: TRBD1; j_gene: TRBJ2-7; v_gene: TRBV24-1; CDR3aa: CATSDPRDRTYEQYF
d_gene: TRBD2; j_gene: TRBJ2-1; v_gene: TRBV10-3; CDR3aa: CAISEDKLAASSYNEQFF
d_gene: NA; j_gene: TRBJ2-5; v_gene: TRBV18; CDR3aa: CASSLGLQETQYF
d_gene: NA; j_gene: TRBJ2-1; v_gene: TRBV7-2; CDR3aa: CASSLDHLSNEQFF
d_gene: NA; j_gene: TRBJ1-1; v_gene: TRBV5-4; CDR3aa: CASSRDRMNTEAFF
d_gene: TRBD1; j_gene: TRBJ1-3; v_gene: TRBV9; CDR3aa: CASSADRGSGNTIYF
d_gene: TRBD1; j_gene: TRBJ1-6; v_gene: TRBV9; CDR3aa: CASSSTGKGSPLHF
d_gene: NA; j_gene: TRBJ1-2; v_gene: TRBV19; CDR3aa: CASSKIRRDYGYTF
d_gene: NA; j_gene: TRBJ1-4; v_gene: TRBV18; CDR3aa: CASSTGEGNEKLFF
d_gene: NA; j_gene: TRBJ1-2; v_gene: TRBV20-1; CDR3aa: CSAPSDTF
d_gene: TRBD1; j_gene: TRBJ2-5; v_gene: TRBV2; CDR3aa: CASSTGGWETQYF
d_gene: TRBD1; j_gene: TRBJ1-5; v_gene: TRBV19; CDR3aa: CASSMDRVWIQPQHF
d_gene: TRBD2; j_gene: TRBJ2-1; v_gene: TRBV11-1; CDR3aa: CASSPNTGTSKEQFF
d_gene: TRBD1; j_gene: TRBJ1-1; v_gene: TRBV7-9; CDR3aa: CASSGGGTVNTEAFF
d_gene: TRBD2; j_gene: TRBJ2-2; v_gene: TRBV10-1; CDR3aa: CASSEQTVGGTGELFF
d_gene: NA; j_gene: TRBJ2-5; v_gene: TRBV6-5; CDR3aa: CATRVEGLETQYF
d_gene: TRBD2; j_gene: TRBJ2-5; v_gene: TRBV9; CDR3aa: CASSPGGVPQETQYF
d_gene: NA; j_gene: TRBJ2-7; v_gene: TRBV7-2; CDR3aa: CASSLRQGPYEQYF